This T cell receptor (beta chain) was documented in a study of cytomegalovirus exposure and HLA in healthy donors. Whole-study findings and limits: Rare TCR sequences dominated, though some public TCRs recurred in many donors.

This clone was seen more than once but under ten times. Its cognate antigen is unknown. The PCR made use of 60 Vbeta and 13 Jbeta primers. The table came from immunoSEQ multiplex PCR; TCRdb's copy has only in-frame clones and leaves some out. The sample gives 110,000 to 150,000 clones, 70% of which show up once; 1.6% is in the top ten. The germline V gene has CDR1 SGHRS and CDR2 YFSETQ. V lost 7 bases to trimming and J lost 5 bases, with 15 bases between them. The CDR3 extends over 13 amino acids. The specimen was PBMCs. This receptor was identified in a woman in her twenties or thirties in good health and CMV-seronegative. This chain uses TRBV5-1 with TRBJ2-5, with D tentatively TRBD2 (6 bases). This chain's CDR3 is CASHFWGEETQYF. In nucleotides, the CDR3 is TGCGCCAGCCACTTCTGGGGGGAGGAGACCCAGTACTTC. Supplemented by reference TRBV5-1 and TRBJ2-5, the full variable domain reads KAGVTQTPRYLIKTRGQQVTLSCSPISGHRSVSWYQQTPGQGLQFLFEYFSETQRNKGNFPGRFSGRQFSNSRSEMNVSTLELGDSALYLCASHFWGEETQYFGPGTRLLVL.